A selection of T cell receptor beta chains follows, all from one sample in a study of blood T cells in healthy people across ages. TCRdb used MiXCR to reprocess the 5' RACE reads, holding one entry per CDR3 protein. The sample consists of roughly 800,000 distinct CDR3 sequences, 53% of them appearing once. The material sequenced was blood. The receptors were sampled from a man older than 75 in good health. The conserved cysteine and the conserved F or W are not part of the CDR3 here.

j_call,v_call,cdr3_aa
TRBJ2-7,TRBV5-1,ASNPGGGNSYEQY
.,TRBV12-3/TRBV12-4,ASSQTKLAGAYNEQY
TRBJ1-1,TRBV13,ASSLEQGRDTEAF
TRBJ1-5,TRBV6-1,ASSDSGGGQPQH
TRBJ2-6,TRBV6-2/TRBV6-3,ASSDRGVTGANVLT
TRBJ2-1,TRBV2,ASTYLNEQF
TRBJ1-1,TRBV29-1,SVQPGTEAF
TRBJ2-7,TRBV11-2,ASSPSGLSTYEQY
TRBJ2-5,TRBV6-1,ANSEGGALETQY
TRBJ2-1,TRBV20-1,SARASGTSGRNEQF
TRBJ2-5,TRBV20-1,SVTSSGGTQY
TRBJ2-5,TRBV7-6,ASSLRLAGVYNEQY
TRBJ2-1,TRBV24-1,ATSDPRTGANEQF
TRBJ1-2,TRBV7-8,ASSLGTGAASNYGYT
TRBJ2-1,TRBV6-1,ASSFSGGSSYNEQF
TRBJ2-1,TRBV15,ATSRDFGGGTSGRSEQF
TRBJ2-5,TRBV3-1,ASSQDVGTSGKETQY